The 25 T cell receptor beta chains listed next were all sequenced from one sample in a study of Graves' ophthalmopathy and Graves' hyperthyroidism. Amplification targeted the TCR beta CDR3 regions, with RNA transcripts as the source material. The first-round RT-PCR employed HTBI primers together with the Qiagen OneStep RT-PCR kit. A multiplex PCR was then performed as the second round. TCRdb used MiXCR to reprocess the multiplex PCR reads, holding one entry per CDR3 protein. The table lists about 380,000 distinct CDR3 sequences, 15% of them singletons. Sequencing was performed on peripheral blood. Receptors originate from a woman aged 18 to 35 with stable Graves' hyperthyroidism.

The sample holds a few counts of this clonotype. The chain uses TRBV7-9 and TRBJ2-7; 9 bases are a match to TRBD1. Germline CDR1 and CDR2: SEHNR and FQNEAQ (reference sequence). The CDR3 spans 15 residues. Trimming removed 5 bases from V and 3 bases from J; junction bases left unmatched: 8. As DNA, the CDR3 is TGTGCCAGCAGCCACCGACGGGACAGGGTCTACGAGCAGTACTTC. Its protein is CASSHRRDRVYEQYF.

The sample holds many counts of this clonotype. V gene TRBV6-2 or TRBV6-3 combines with J gene TRBJ1-2, with D possibly matching TRBD1 (6 bases). Germline CDR1 is MNHEY and CDR2 is SVGEGT. Trimming cost V 6 bases and J 8 bases, with 13 bases left between them. The CDR3 runs 12 residues. CDR3 in amino acids: CASRPTGNGYTF. CDR3 in DNA: TGTGCCAGCAGGCCAACAGGGAACGGCTACACCTTC.

This clonotype was seen at least ten times. V gene TRBV10-3 combines with J gene TRBJ1-1; 7 nucleotides line up with TRBD1. The CDR3 consists of 15 residues. V shed 1 base and J 3 bases; nucleotides not matched to a gene: 5. The germline gives CDR1 ENHRY, CDR2 SYGVKD. In DNA form, the CDR3 reads TGTGCCATCAGTGAGTTCGGGCAGGGGGACACTGAAGCTTTCTTT. Protein product: CAISEFGQGDTEAFF.

This clonotype has ten or more counts. The CDR3 loop is CASSQDLNSYGYTF. Written as DNA, the CDR3 is TGTGCCAGCAGCCAAGATCTTAACAGCTATGGCTACACCTTC. This chain uses TRBV3-1 with TRBJ1-2; D call uncertain. Trimming removed 0 bases at V and 4 bases at J, with 9 bases between. Germline V gene data show CDR1 as LGHDT and CDR2 as YNNKEL (reference sequence). The CDR3 covers 14 residues.

This clonotype occurred many times. V usage is TRBV7-2 and J usage is TRBJ2-2; no reliable D call. V lost 5 bases to trimming and J lost 7 bases, with 5 bases between them. CDR1 SGHTA and CDR2 FQGNSA come from the germline V gene. The CDR3 is 11 amino acids. CDR3 sequence (DNA): TGTGCCAGCAGCCTCATCGGGGAGCTGTTTTTT. Protein product: CASSLIGELFF.

This clonotype was recorded at least ten times. Just one base apart from a much larger clone, this may be a read error. The J gene is TRBJ1-1, the V gene TRBV12-3 or TRBV12-4; 7 bases fit TRBD1. This CDR3 region has 15 residues. CDR3 sequence (DNA): TGTGCCGGCAGGCGAAACAGGGGTGGAAACACTGAAGCTTTCTTT. This translates into CAGRRNRGGNTEAFF.

This clonotype was picked up one time. V and J are TRBV12-3 or TRBV12-4 and TRBJ1-2; D possibly corresponds to TRBD1 (6 bases). This CDR3 comprises 13 residues. Trimming removed 3 bases from V and 8 bases from J, with 13 bases in between. The CDR3 nucleotides are TGTGCCAGCAGTTTCGGGGGCAGTCGGGGCTACACCTTC. Amino acids: CASSFGGSRGYTF.

This clonotype was counted many times. A much larger clonotype is one base distant, so this may be a read error. The chain carries TRBV12-3 or TRBV12-4 and TRBJ1-2; D gene ambiguous. V shed 3 bases and J shed 4 bases, with 6 bases lying between them. The CDR3 sequence is 12 residues long. Here the CDR3 reads CASSFSSYGYTF. The CDR3 nucleotides are TGTGCCAGCAGTTTTTCCAGCTATGGCTACACCTTC.

This clonotype was observed at least ten times. The chain uses TRBV20-1 and TRBJ2-6, with unresolved D. The germline V gene has CDR1 DFQATT and CDR2 SNEGSKA (reference sequence). V was cut by 0 bases and J by 1 base, with 7 bases left in between. The CDR3 totals 15 residues. The CDR3 sequence is CSARELFSGANVLTF. The DNA for the CDR3 is TGCAGTGCTAGAGAGCTCTTTTCTGGGGCCAACGTCCTGACTTTC.

This clonotype was counted at least ten times. V usage is TRBV5-4 and J usage is TRBJ2-3, with 16 nucleotides matching TRBD2. This CDR3 comprises 17 residues. Germline V gene sequence: CDR1 SGHNT, CDR2 YYREEE (reference sequence). V gave up 3 bases and J gave up 5 bases; unmatched junction bases: 6. The CDR3 nucleotides are TGTGCCAGCAGCTCAGGGACTAGCGGGGGGGCGATAGATACGCAGTATTTT. Protein product: CASSSGTSGGAIDTQYF. Together with reference TRBV5-4 and TRBJ2-3, the CDR3 gives the full variable domain: ETGVTQSPTHLIKTRGQQVTLRCSSQSGHNTVSWYQQALGQGPQFIFQYYREEENGRGNFPPRFSGLQFPNYSSELNVNALELDDSALYLCASSSGTSGGAIDTQYFGPGTRLTVL.

This clonotype was detected ten times or more. The chain joins TRBV11-3 to TRBJ2-5; 7 positions agree with TRBD2. Germline CDR1 SGHNT, CDR2 YENEEA. The CDR3 has 14 amino acids. V shed 5 bases and J 0 bases; nucleotides not matched to a gene: 3. The DNA of the CDR3 is TGTGCCAGCAGCCTCCGGGGGGACCAAGAGACCCAGTACTTC. Translated: CASSLRGDQETQYF.

This clonotype was seen ten or more times. The chain employs TRBV20-1 and TRBJ2-7; D may match TRBD1 or TRBD2 (6 bases each). Germline lookup yields CDR1 DFQATT and CDR2 SNEGSKA (reference sequence). CDR3 size: 15 residues. V was shortened by 5 bases and J by 2 bases, with 19 bases between the two germline ends. The CDR3: CSAPGGGLLPYEQYF. In DNA form, the CDR3 reads TGCAGTGCTCCCGGAGGGGGTCTCCTACCCTACGAGCAGTACTTC.

This clonotype was observed at least ten times. The chain employs TRBV29-1 and TRBJ1-2; D gene ambiguous. Germline V gene sequence: CDR1 SQVTM, CDR2 ANQGSEA. The CDR3 consists of 14 residues. Deletions cut 5 bases from V and 4 bases from J, with 17 bases between. The CDR3 DNA reads as TGCAGCGTTCCCCTCGGCAGGCAGGTCTATGGCTACACCTTC. The encoded protein is CSVPLGRQVYGYTF.

This clonotype occurred many times. The CDR3 here is CASSEKLGEDTEAFF. CDR3 nucleotide sequence: TGTGCCAGCAGTGAAAAGCTCGGGGAGGACACTGAAGCTTTCTTT. The chain uses TRBV2 and TRBJ1-1; D is unclear. CDR1 SNHLY and CDR2 FYNNEI come from the germline V gene. V was shortened by 2 bases and J by 3 bases, with 13 bases between the two germline ends. The CDR3 spans 15 residues.

This clonotype was detected many times. The gene calls are TRBV2 and TRBJ1-5; no firm D call. V was shortened by 0 bases and J by 6 bases, with 6 bases between the two germline ends. Germline V gives CDR1 SNHLY, CDR2 FYNNEI. The CDR3 runs to 13 residues. The CDR3 DNA reads TGTGCCAGCAGTGAAGCAGGGATTCAGCCCCAGCATTTT. Its protein is CASSEAGIQPQHF.

In the case of this clonotype: One end of the junction varies from germline; a read error may be responsible. This chain links TRBV11-3 with TRBJ2-7; D gene unclear. Looked up from germline, CDR1 is SGHNT and CDR2 is YENEEA. The CDR3 consists of 12 residues. The CDR3 DNA reads TGTTCCAGCAGCCTTACCACCTACGAGCAGTACTTC. It is translated as CSSSLTTYEQYF. Drawing the rest from reference TRBV11-3 and TRBJ2-7, the complete variable domain is EAGVVQSPRYKIIEKKQPVAFWCNPISGHNTLYWYLQNLGQGPELLIRYENEEAVDDSQLPKDRFSAERLKGVDSTLKIQPAELGDSAVYLCSSSLTTYEQYFGPGTRLTVT.

The sample holds a few counts of this clonotype. The J gene is TRBJ2-7, the V gene TRBV7-9; possible D gene TRBD1, 5 bases. V was clipped by 2 bases and J by 2 bases, with 10 bases between them. Germline values: CDR1 SEHNR, CDR2 FQNEAQ (reference sequence). This CDR3 spans 14 amino acids. CDR3 sequence: CASSLFPGTYEQYF. For the CDR3, the DNA is TGTGCCAGCAGCTTATTTCCAGGGACCTACGAGCAGTACTTC.

V is TRBV20-1 and J is TRBJ2-5, with no clear D. CDR1 and CDR2 from the germline V gene are DFQATT and SNEGSKA (reference sequence). CDR3 length: 15 amino acids. Deletions cut 0 bases from V and 5 bases from J, with 16 bases between. CDR3 loop: CSARDSVGSWETQYF. CDR3 in DNA: TGCAGTGCTAGAGATTCGGTTGGGTCTTGGGAGACCCAGTACTTC.

The chain links TRBV3-1 to TRBJ1-1; D call uncertain. The CDR3 consists of 13 residues. V was clipped by 0 bases and J by 4 bases, with 6 bases between them. Germline CDR1 LGHDT, CDR2 YNNKEL (reference sequence). CDR3 protein: CASSQEVPTEAFF. In DNA form, the CDR3 reads TGTGCCAGCAGCCAAGAGGTCCCCACTGAAGCTTTCTTT.

There are many counts of this clonotype. The CDR3 is CASSLGHSYNSPLHF. DNA for the CDR3: TGTGCCAGCAGCTTAGGACACTCCTATAATTCACCCCTCCACTTT. This sequence joins TRBV13 and TRBJ1-6; D is undetermined. The CDR3 covers 15 residues. From germline, CDR1 is PRHDT and CDR2 FYEKMQ (reference sequence). Trimming stripped 0 bases from V and 0 bases from J, with 3 bases between.

This clonotype was observed at least ten times. This sequence joins TRBV7-6 and TRBJ1-2, with 7 bases matching TRBD1. The CDR3 contains 16 residues. Trimming removed 2 bases from V and 0 bases from J; junction bases left unmatched: 6. The germline CDR1 and CDR2 sequences are SGHVS and FNYEAQ. CDR3 sequence: CASSLRATGANYGYTF. The CDR3 nucleotides read TGTGCCAGCAGCTTAAGGGCAACAGGGGCTAACTATGGCTACACCTTC.

The chain has TRBV4-1 and TRBJ2-7; 7 bases line up with TRBD1. The length of the CDR3 is 16 residues. After removal of 3 bases from V and 3 bases from J, the junction contained 11 bases not matched to a gene. Germline V gene data show CDR1 as MGHRA and CDR2 as YSYEKL. DNA for the CDR3: TGCGCCAGCAGCCAGCCCGGGACAGCAAGGTTCTACGAGCAGTACTTC. This translates into CASSQPGTARFYEQYF.

This clonotype was picked up many times. A much larger clone lies a single base off, so this may be a read error. The V and J genes are TRBV12-5 and TRBJ1-1; D remains unclear. Trimming cost V 5 bases and J 8 bases, with 15 bases left between them. CDR1 is LGHNT, CDR2 FRNRAP, per germline. This CDR3 has 13 amino acids. In DNA, the CDR3 is TGTGCTAGTGGTAATACGGTCAATGAGGAAGCTTTCTTT. This codes for CASGNTVNEEAFF.

This clonotype was seen repeatedly, ten times or more. The chain carries TRBV19 and TRBJ1-1, with 7 positions matching TRBD1. Trimming at V came to 4 bases and at J to 7 bases, leaving 12 bases not matched to a gene. The CDR3 has 15 amino acids. Germline CDR1 reads LNHDA; CDR2 reads SQIVND (reference sequence). The CDR3 reads CASSTPLRGRDEAFF. The CDR3 nucleotides read TGTGCCAGTAGTACACCCCTGAGGGGGCGGGATGAAGCTTTCTTT.

In its sample, this clonotype was seen many times. The chain combines TRBV18 with TRBJ2-7; 7 nucleotides match TRBD2. CDR1 is KGHSH, CDR2 LQKENI, per germline. The CDR3 has 12 residues. The V segment lost 4 bases and the J segment 5 bases; nucleotides outside the gene matches: 2. CDR3 residues: CASSREGDEQYF. CDR3 sequence (DNA): TGTGCCAGCTCACGGGAGGGAGACGAGCAGTACTTC. The entire variable domain, with the rest obtained from reference TRBV18 and TRBJ2-7, is as follows: NAGVMQNPRHLVRRRGQEARLRCSPMKGHSHVYWYRQLPEEGLKFMVYLQKENIIDESGMPKERFSAEFPKEGPSILRIQQVVRGDSAAYFCASSREGDEQYFGPGTRLTVT.